The 10 T cell receptor beta chains below come from one sample, sequenced in a study of stem cell transplantation in POMP-related autoinflammatory disease. Assay used: immunoSEQ multiplex PCR; TCRdb lists only in-frame clones, some missing. Seen here are more than 20,000 clones, 75% to 90% observed once, and the top ten hold around 2.4%. Source: CD4+ T cells from PBMCs, taken before stem cell transplantation. The receptors derive from a human donor with POMP-related autoinflammation and immune dysregulation (PRAID).

The chain uses TRBV19 and TRBJ2-1; the match to TRBD2 covers 10 bases. The CDR3 runs to 18 residues. J lost 0 bases, V lost 7 bases, and 12 bases had no gene match. The germline V gene encodes CDR1 LNHDA and CDR2 SQIVND (reference sequence). Written as DNA, the CDR3 is TGTGCCAGTATTCCCGGAGCTAGCGGGAGAAGCTCCTACAATGAGCAGTTCTTC. It encodes CASIPGASGRSSYNEQFF.

The DNA of the CDR3 is TGTGCCAGTAGTATGAGGACGGGGACTCTAAATGAAAAACTGTTTTTT. Encoded protein: CASSMRTGTLNEKLFF. V is TRBV19 and J is TRBJ1-4, with D perhaps matching TRBD1 (5 bases). Germline V gives CDR1 LNHDA, CDR2 SQIVND (reference sequence). V was clipped by 3 bases and J by 5 bases, with 16 bases between them. The CDR3 length is 16 residues.

The chain joins TRBV6-5 to TRBJ2-7; D not resolved. The CDR3 has 14 residues. V was cut by 1 base and J by 0 bases, with 7 bases left in between. Looked up from germline, CDR1 is MNHEY and CDR2 is SVGAGI. CDR3 nucleotides: TGTGCCAGCAGTTACTATGCCAGCTCCTACGAGCAGTACTTC. Its translation: CASSYYASSYEQYF.

V gene TRBV11-2 combines with J gene TRBJ2-3; D possibly corresponds to TRBD2 (5 bases). There are 13 residues in the CDR3. Per germline, CDR1 SGHAT and CDR2 FQNNGV. V shed 5 bases and J shed 4 bases, with 10 bases lying between them. CDR3 in amino acids: CASSQRRPDTQYF. The CDR3 nucleotides are TGTGCCAGCAGCCAAAGGAGGCCAGATACGCAGTATTTT.

V and J are TRBV27 and TRBJ2-3; 10 nucleotides align to TRBD2. Trimming took 2 bases from V and 5 from J; bases not matched to a gene: 10. The CDR3 covers 17 residues. Germline CDR1 is MNHEY and CDR2 is SMNVEV (reference sequence). CDR3 sequence: CASSLQPAGGPGDTQYF. In DNA, the CDR3 is TGTGCCAGCAGTTTACAGCCAGCGGGAGGGCCTGGAGATACGCAGTATTTT.

The chain links TRBV7-6 to TRBJ2-7; no clear D gene. The CDR3 is 19 amino acids. V was cut by 0 bases and J by 3 bases, with 24 bases left in between. Germline CDR1 SGHVS, CDR2 FNYEAQ. CDR3 loop: CASSLALAMIVIQFYEQYF. Here the CDR3 DNA reads TGTGCCAGCAGCTTAGCCTTAGCTATGATTGTCATCCAATTCTACGAGCAGTACTTC.

The chain couples TRBV6-5 to TRBJ2-1, with TRBD2 matching over 9 bases. The germline CDR1 and CDR2 sequences are MNHEY and SVGAGI. The CDR3 has 15 amino acids. V trimming: 6 bases; J trimming: 2 bases; junction bases outside the gene matches: 5. The CDR3 region has the DNA TGTGCCAGCAGCTACGGACTAGCGCCCTACAATGAGCAGTTCTTC. Protein sequence: CASSYGLAPYNEQFF.

This chain uses TRBV5-1 with TRBJ2-7; TRBD1 might be the D (6 bases). The CDR3 extends over 14 amino acids. V was clipped by 4 bases and J by 3 bases, with 14 bases between them. Germline CDR1 and CDR2: SGHRS and YFSETQ. CDR3 DNA sequence: TGCGCCAGCAGCCCTACAGGGCTAGGCTACGAGCAGTACTTC. Translation: CASSPTGLGYEQYF. Full variable domain (remainder filled in from reference TRBV5-1 and TRBJ2-7): KAGVTQTPRYLIKTRGQQVTLSCSPISGHRSVSWYQQTPGQGLQFLFEYFSETQRNKGNFPGRFSGRQFSNSRSEMNVSTLELGDSALYLCASSPTGLGYEQYFGPGTRLTVT.

This chain uses TRBV2 with TRBJ2-1; TRBD1 is a possible D gene (6 bases). CDR3 length: 12 residues. Per the germline V gene, CDR1 is SNHLY and CDR2 is FYNNEI. V was shortened by 4 bases and J by 10 bases, with 11 bases between the two germline ends. The CDR3 coding sequence is TGTGCCAGCAGTGGGACAGTTCTCGAGCAGTTCTTC. Translation: CASSGTVLEQFF.

The chain joins TRBV5-4 to TRBJ2-7; 8 positions match TRBD1. CDR1 is SGHNT and CDR2 is YYREEE in the germline V gene (reference sequence). V dropped 2 bases and J dropped 5; count of bases not matched to a gene: 6. The CDR3 length is 14 residues. Here the CDR3 reads CASSFGQGGHEQYF. DNA for the CDR3: TGTGCCAGCAGCTTCGGACAGGGCGGGCACGAGCAGTACTTC.